This T cell receptor beta chain stems from a study of blood T cell repertoires in COVID-19 (dated by TCRdb to the early 2020s). About the study as a whole: The collaborator samples originated in the United States, Italy and Spain and spanned the acute and convalescent phases of COVID-19. The material from the prospective study consisted of cDNA or gDNA derived from T cells, B-cell-depleted T cells, or PBMCs. The dataset comprised deeply sampled blood TCRbeta repertoires from subjects exposed to, actively infected with, or recovered from COVID-19. The repertoires were released in a freely available public database intended as a resource for research on the immune response to SARS-CoV-2. The samples were drawn from the first 160 participants of the ongoing ImmuneRACE study and from 950 to 1,500 subjects provided by 6 global collaborators. The sample metadata nearly always contained a de-identified subject ID, COVID-19 status, age in years and sex. Where available, HLA class I and class II types were obtained from metadata supplied by the sample provider rather than from assay-based typing. The full study reports these points: The amount of clinical and demographic metadata varied by source and participant and was provided uncurated.

The CDR3 goes from the cysteine to the phenylalanine over 14 residues. CDR3 DNA is the only sequence kept; it has 42 bases, read in frame from the first base. The germline V gene (reference sequence) gives CDR1 as LNHDA and CDR2 as SQIVND. V ends up 3 bases short and J 1 base short, with an unmatched junction base count of 1. Each collaborating institution followed its own protocols to collect whole blood in K2EDTA tubes. Collaborator samples were shipped for TCRbeta analysis as frozen whole blood, isolated PBMCs, or DNA extracted from either sample type. This clone has more than one count but fewer than ten. This clone's antigen is unknown. No qualities accompany the bases; no much larger clone lies one base away. TCRbeta CDR3 regions were amplified from genomic DNA by means of the immunoSEQ Assay, a bias-controlled multiplex PCR. The authors' pipeline ran thus. Nucleated cell counts per sample were estimated from amplification of reference gene primers within the assay. To quantify the absolute abundance of each unique TCRbeta CDR3 rearrangement, sequence reads were collapsed and filtered. Productive Simpson clonality was computed per sample as the square root of Simpson's diversity index over productive rearrangements. TCRdb holds this immuneACCESS table with in-frame rearrangements only. Some clones are missing; in checked studies, unresolved V genes explain under half, and the rest has no known cause. V and J calls and clone size follow that table, whereas D and trimming were derived from the DNA. This sample gives 43,000 or so clones in total; 87% of them show up just once. The ten biggest clones cover about 9.1% of the sample.

The sample consisted of peripheral blood. The V gene is TRBV19 and the J gene is TRBJ2-3; 7 central bases correspond to TRBD2. The source of this sequence is a woman aged 80 or over with active COVID-19. The CDR3 corresponds to CASSMGGGTDTQYF. Here is the DNA: TGTGCCAGTAGTATGGGGGGGGGCACAGATACGCAGTATTTT. Reference TRBV19 and TRBJ2-3 genes cover what lies past the CDR3, so the full variable domain is DGGITQSPKYLFRKEGQNVTLSCEQNLNHDAMYWYRQDPGQGLRLIYYSQIVNDFQKGDIAEGYSVSREKKESFPLTVTSAQKNPTAFYLCASSMGGGTDTQYFGPGTRLTVL.